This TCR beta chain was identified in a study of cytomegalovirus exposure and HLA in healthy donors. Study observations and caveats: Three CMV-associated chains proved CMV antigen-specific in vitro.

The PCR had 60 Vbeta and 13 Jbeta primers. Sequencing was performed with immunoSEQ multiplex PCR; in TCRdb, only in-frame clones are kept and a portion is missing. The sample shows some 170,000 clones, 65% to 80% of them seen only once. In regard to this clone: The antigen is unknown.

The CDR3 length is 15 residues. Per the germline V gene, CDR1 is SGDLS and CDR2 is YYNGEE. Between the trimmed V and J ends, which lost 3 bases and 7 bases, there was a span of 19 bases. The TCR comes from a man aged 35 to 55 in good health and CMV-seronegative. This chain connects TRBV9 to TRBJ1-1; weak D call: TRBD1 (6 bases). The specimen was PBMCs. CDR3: CASSAYLGQKYEAFF. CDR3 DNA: TGTGCCAGCAGCGCCTACTTGGGACAAAAATATGAAGCTTTCTTT.